Listed below are T cell receptor beta chains from one sample, sequenced in a study of cytomegalovirus exposure and HLA in healthy donors. Here immunoSEQ multiplex PCR was the method, and the copy in TCRdb shows in-frame clones only, minus some. This table holds 150,000 to 200,000 clones, about four fifths found once. Sequenced: PBMCs. The receptors come from a woman between 50 and 59 years old in good health and CMV-seronegative. Each CDR3 is given with its conserved first and last residue. The order of the fields is D gene, V gene, J gene, clone size, CDR3 DNA, CDR3 protein. A D gene is named only where the DNA matches it firmly. Not all rows give a size; the values are once, few, many and, for expanded clones, a class.

>NA|TRBV7-2|TRBJ1-2|NA
TGTGCCAGCAGCTTAGTCAGCTATGGCTACACCTTC
CASSLVSYGYTF
>NA|TRBV29-1|TRBJ2-7|NA
TGCAGCGTTGAAGGCCGGAGACAGGGAGGCTCCTACGAGCAGTACTTC
CSVEGRRQGGSYEQYF
>NA|TRBV5-6|TRBJ2-1|NA
TGTGCCAGCAGCTTGGGTTGGAGCTCCTACAATGAGCAGTTCTTC
CASSLGWSSYNEQFF
>NA|TRBV19|TRBJ2-7|NA
TGTGCCAGTAGTATTGCAGGCACTAGCTCCTACGAGCAGTACTTC
CASSIAGTSSYEQYF
>TRBD2|TRBV18|TRBJ2-7|NA
TGTGCCAGCTCACCAGGGCTAGCGGGGTCCTACGAGCAGTACTTC
CASSPGLAGSYEQYF
>TRBD1|TRBV18|TRBJ2-5|NA
TGTGCCAGCACCCGGGACAGGGAAGAGACCCAGTACTTC
CASTRDREETQYF
>TRBD1|TRBV10-3|TRBJ2-6|few
TGTGCCATCAGTGGACAGGGGGCCCCCTCTGGGGCCAACGTCCTGACTTTC
CAISGQGAPSGANVLTF
>TRBD1|TRBV2|TRBJ1-4|NA
TGTGCCAGCAGCCGACAGGGCGAGGAACTGTTTTTT
CASSRQGEELFF
>TRBD2|TRBV2|TRBJ2-7|once
TGTGCCAGCGGACTAGCGGTGACCCCCTACGAGCAGTACTTC
CASGLAVTPYEQYF
>TRBD1|TRBV6-5|TRBJ1-6|NA
TGTGCCAGCAGTTACTCGTGGCAGGGGGCGGTTTCACCCCTCCACTTT
CASSYSWQGAVSPLHF
>NA|TRBV28|TRBJ2-7|NA
TGTGCCAGTTGCCCCAGGTCGGCCAACTACGAGCAGTACTTC
CASCPRSANYEQYF
>TRBD1|TRBV7-6|TRBJ2-5|NA
TGTGCCAGCAGCGTGACAGGGGGGGCGGAGACCCAGTACTTC
CASSVTGGAETQYF
>NA|TRBV28|TRBJ2-7|NA
TGTGCCAGCAGTTTACCCACAGGGTACGAGCAGTACTTC
CASSLPTGYEQYF
>TRBD2|TRBV9|TRBJ2-3|NA
TGTGCCAGCAGCGTGGCGCCTAGCGGCGGCACAGATACGCAGTATTTT
CASSVAPSGGTDTQYF
>TRBD2|TRBV7-9|TRBJ2-1|NA
TGTGCCAGCAACCTTGACGGGGGGGGAGAAAGGAATGAGCAGTTCTTC
CASNLDGGGERNEQFF
>NA|TRBV2|TRBJ2-2|few
TGTGCCAGCAGGGAGACAGGCACCGGGGAGCTGTTTTTT
CASRETGTGELFF
>NA|TRBV11-2|TRBJ2-1|NA
TGTGCCAGCAGCTCGGGGCGGGAAACTCACAATGAGCAGTTCTTC
CASSSGRETHNEQFF
>NA|TRBV5-1|TRBJ2-5|NA
TGCGCCAGCAGCTTGGATTGGACAGCGCAACAAGAGACCCAGTACTTC
CASSLDWTAQQETQYF
>NA|TRBV18|TRBJ1-4|NA
TGTGCCAGCTCACCGTCCCAGACTAATGAAAAACTGTTTTTT
CASSPSQTNEKLFF
>NA|TRBV18|TRBJ1-4|NA
TGTGCCAGCTCACCAGTCGGGGGTCAAAATGAAAAACTGTTTTTT
CASSPVGGQNEKLFF
>NA|TRBV7-9|TRBJ1-2|few
TGTGCCAGCAACAGCTTTGGTGTAGTTAACTATGGCTACACCTTC
CASNSFGVVNYGYTF
>NA|TRBV10-3|TRBJ1-1|NA
TGTGCCATCTGGTCCGGGGTGGACACTGAAGCTTTCTTT
CAIWSGVDTEAFF
>TRBD1|TRBV18|TRBJ1-1|NA
TGTGCCAGCTCACCCCCGCGAGGGGGCGGGTTCACTGAAGCTTTCTTT
CASSPPRGGGFTEAFF
>NA|TRBV29-1|TRBJ1-2|NA
TGCAGCGTTGAACTTCAGGGAACTTATGGCTACACCTTC
CSVELQGTYGYTF
>NA|TRBV7-6|TRBJ1-2|few
TGTGCCAGCAGCGCGAGGGAGGGATCAGGCTACACCTTC
CASSAREGSGYTF
>TRBD2|TRBV7-6|TRBJ2-7|NA
TGTGCCAGCAGCTCGGGACTAGCGGGAGACCAGTACTTC
CASSSGLAGDQYF
>NA|TRBV27|TRBJ2-5|NA
TGTGCCAGCAGTTTAAGGCCGGCGGCTAGCCGGTCCCAAGAGACCCAGTACTTC
CASSLRPAASRSQETQYF
>TRBD2|TRBV28|TRBJ2-1|NA
TGTGCCAGCCACGAAGGGCTAGCGGGAGACCTCACGTACAATGAGCAGTTCTTC
CASHEGLAGDLTYNEQFF
>TRBD1|TRBV7-2|TRBJ2-2|NA
TGTGCCAGCAGCTTCGGGACAGGGAACACCGGGGAGCTGTTTTTT
CASSFGTGNTGELFF
>NA|TRBV28|TRBJ2-1|NA
TGTGCCAGCAGTCGTCAGGGCCTCAATGAGCAGTTCTTC
CASSRQGLNEQFF
>TRBD2|TRBV9|TRBJ2-3|NA
TGTGCCAGCAGCGCGGGACTAGCTGGGACAGATACGCAGTATTTT
CASSAGLAGTDTQYF
>TRBD1|TRBV19|TRBJ2-5|NA
TGTGCCAGTAGTCACAGGGGCACTGAGACCCAGTACTTC
CASSHRGTETQYF
>NA|TRBV7-9|TRBJ2-3|NA
TGTGCCAGCAGCCGAGACGCGGGGGCCCTAACATACACAGATACGCAGTATTTT
CASSRDAGALTYTDTQYF
>NA|TRBV7-8|TRBJ2-1|NA
TGTGCCAGCAGCCAACGGGGGACGGCCTACAATGAGCAGTTCTTC
CASSQRGTAYNEQFF
>NA|TRBV7-3|TRBJ1-1|few
TGTGCCAGCAGCCCAAGGCGGGGGGCTGGGGCTTTCTTT
CASSPRRGAGAFF
>NA|TRBV29-1|TRBJ1-1|NA
TGCAGCGTTGACAGGGGTTACACTGAAGCTTTCTTT
CSVDRGYTEAFF
>NA|TRBV5-4|TRBJ2-3|few
TGTGCCAGCAGCTTCGGAGATACGCAGTATTTT
CASSFGDTQYF
>TRBD2|TRBV15|TRBJ2-7|NA
TGTGCCACCAGCAGAGGGGAAGCGGGAAGCTACGAGCAGTACTTC
CATSRGEAGSYEQYF
>TRBD1|TRBV5-1|TRBJ1-1|NA
TGCGCCAGCAGCCCCAGGGGGCGCCGGGATGAAGCTTTCTTT
CASSPRGRRDEAFF
>TRBD1|TRBV5-1|TRBJ1-2|NA
TGCGCCAGCAGACAACAGGGGGCCGCTAACTATGGCTACACCTTC
CASRQQGAANYGYTF
>NA|TRBV27|TRBJ2-3|NA
TGTGCCAGCAGTTTCTTAGCCGTCACAGATACGCAGTATTTT
CASSFLAVTDTQYF
>TRBD1|TRBV2|TRBJ1-2|NA
TGTGCCTCACGGGCAGGGGGCGACTATGGCTACACCTTC
CASRAGGDYGYTF
>TRBD1|TRBV19|TRBJ1-2|NA
TGTGCCAGTAAAAACGGACAGGGGAACTATGGCTACACCTTC
CASKNGQGNYGYTF
>NA|TRBV18|TRBJ1-2|NA
TGTGCCAGCTCACCCGGGGGGAACTATGGCTACACCTTC
CASSPGGNYGYTF
>NA|TRBV12-5|TRBJ2-7|NA
TGTGCTAGTGCCCTCGACAGGTCCTACGAGCAGTACTTC
CASALDRSYEQYF